The T cell receptor (beta chain) described here comes from a study of T-cell reconstitution after alpha-beta-depleted transplantation in children. Study-level results: For some patients, TCRbeta diversity was high at day 60 because of recipient T cells and thymic progenitors that survived. Reportedly, only several hundred clones from non-depleted graft cells drove alpha-beta T-cell counts at about two months.

Germline loops: CDR1 LGHNA, CDR2 YSLEER. The CDR3 has 17 residues. Trimming cost V 0 bases and J 2 bases; bases outside gene matches: 2. Library preparation (for TCRbeta) was performed with unique molecular identifiers. TCRdb itself ran the PCR reads through MiXCR, one entry per CDR3 protein. The data show 250,000 to 300,000 distinct CDR3 sequences, 9.5% to 13% seen once. This clonotype was detected ten times or more. Its antigen remains unknown. The chain is built from TRBV4-3 and TRBJ2-7; 15 bases map to TRBD2. The receptor's source is a boy under three years old with acute myeloid leukemia, due to receive a stem cell transplant. This sample comprised PBMCs, obtained before TCRalphabeta/CD19-depleted stem cell transplant. CDR3 nucleotide sequence: TGCGCCAGCAGCCAAGAAGGACTAGCGGGAGGGACCTACGAGCAGTACTTC. It yields the protein CASSQEGLAGGTYEQYF.